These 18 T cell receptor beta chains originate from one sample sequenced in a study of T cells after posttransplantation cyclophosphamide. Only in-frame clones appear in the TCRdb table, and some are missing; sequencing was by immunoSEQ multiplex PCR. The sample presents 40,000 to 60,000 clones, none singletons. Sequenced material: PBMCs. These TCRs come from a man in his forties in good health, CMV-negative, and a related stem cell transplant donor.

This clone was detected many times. CDR3 DNA: TGTGCCAGCACCCATGACCGGGGACAGGGGCCGGCCGGGGAGCTGTTTTTT. It specifies CASTHDRGQGPAGELFF. The chain employs TRBV27 and TRBJ2-2, with 10 bases lining up with TRBD1. The CDR3 runs 17 residues. Germline V CDR1 and CDR2: MNHEY, SMNVEV (reference sequence). V dropped 7 bases and J dropped 6; count of bases not matched to a gene: 14.

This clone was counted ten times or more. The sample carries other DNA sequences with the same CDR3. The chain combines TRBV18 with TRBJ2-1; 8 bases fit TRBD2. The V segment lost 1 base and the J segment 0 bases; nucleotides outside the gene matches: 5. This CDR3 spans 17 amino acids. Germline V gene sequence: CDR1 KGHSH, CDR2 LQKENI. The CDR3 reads CASSPRLAGSSYNEQFF. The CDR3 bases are TGTGCCAGCTCACCACGGCTAGCGGGTAGCTCCTACAATGAGCAGTTCTTC.

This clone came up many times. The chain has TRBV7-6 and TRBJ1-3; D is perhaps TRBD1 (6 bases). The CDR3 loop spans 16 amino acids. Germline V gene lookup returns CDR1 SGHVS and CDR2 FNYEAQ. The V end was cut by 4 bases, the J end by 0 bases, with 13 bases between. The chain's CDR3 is CASSSSTGFSGNTIYF. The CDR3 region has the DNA TGTGCCAGCAGCTCCTCGACAGGTTTCTCTGGAAACACCATATATTTT.

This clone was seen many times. This CDR3 reads CASSVGEVGGAAEAFF. For the CDR3, the DNA is TGTGCCAGCAGCGTAGGGGAGGTCGGGGGGGCGGCTGAAGCTTTCTTT. The rearrangement uses TRBV9 and TRBJ1-1, with a tentative D call TRBD1 (6 bases). CDR3 length equals 16 residues. V lost 0 bases and J 6 bases, leaving 18 bases between the germline ends. Germline V CDR1 and CDR2: SGDLS, YYNGEE.

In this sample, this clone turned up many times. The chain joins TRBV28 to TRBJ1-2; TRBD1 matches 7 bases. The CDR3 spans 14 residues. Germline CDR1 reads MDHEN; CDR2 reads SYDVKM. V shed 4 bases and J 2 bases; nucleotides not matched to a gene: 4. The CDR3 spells CASSSGTDNYGYTF. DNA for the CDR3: TGTGCCAGCAGTTCGGGGACAGACAACTATGGCTACACCTTC.

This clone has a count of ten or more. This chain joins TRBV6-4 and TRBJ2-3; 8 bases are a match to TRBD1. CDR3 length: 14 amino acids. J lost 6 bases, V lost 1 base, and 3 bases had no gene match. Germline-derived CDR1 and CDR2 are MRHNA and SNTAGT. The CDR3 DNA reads TGTGCCAGCAGTGACTTCTACAGGGGGGATACGCAGTATTTT. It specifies CASSDFYRGDTQYF.

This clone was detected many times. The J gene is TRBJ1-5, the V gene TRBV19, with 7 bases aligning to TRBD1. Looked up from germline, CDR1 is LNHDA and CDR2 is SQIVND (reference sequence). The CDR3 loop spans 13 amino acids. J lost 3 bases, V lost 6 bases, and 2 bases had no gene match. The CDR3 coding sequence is TGTGCCAGTAGAGGGACAGTCAATCAGCCCCAGCATTTT. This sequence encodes CASRGTVNQPQHF.

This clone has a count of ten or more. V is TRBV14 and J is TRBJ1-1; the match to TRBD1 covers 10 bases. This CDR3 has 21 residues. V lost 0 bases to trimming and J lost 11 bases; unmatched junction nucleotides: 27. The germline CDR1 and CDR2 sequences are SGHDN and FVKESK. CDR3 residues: CASSQDWIRDRGQLRRLIAFF. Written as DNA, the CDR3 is TGTGCCAGCAGCCAAGATTGGATAAGGGACAGGGGACAACTTCGCCGCTTAATTGCTTTCTTT.

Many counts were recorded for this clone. The CDR3 DNA reads as TGTGCCAGCGGGGGACTAGAAAGCTCCTACGAGCAGTACTTC. Translation: CASGGLESSYEQYF. The chain recombines TRBV28 with TRBJ2-7; 8 bases align to TRBD2. Germline CDR1 MDHEN, CDR2 SYDVKM. The CDR3 is 14 amino acids. Trimming removed 8 bases from V and 0 bases from J; junction bases left unmatched: 6.

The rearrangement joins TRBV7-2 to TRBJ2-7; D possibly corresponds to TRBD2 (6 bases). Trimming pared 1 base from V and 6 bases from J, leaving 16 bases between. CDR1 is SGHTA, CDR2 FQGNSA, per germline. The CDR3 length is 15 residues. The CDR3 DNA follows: TGTGCCAGCAGCTTAGATTCTAGCGAGAGGGTCGAGCAGTACTTC. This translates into CASSLDSSERVEQYF.

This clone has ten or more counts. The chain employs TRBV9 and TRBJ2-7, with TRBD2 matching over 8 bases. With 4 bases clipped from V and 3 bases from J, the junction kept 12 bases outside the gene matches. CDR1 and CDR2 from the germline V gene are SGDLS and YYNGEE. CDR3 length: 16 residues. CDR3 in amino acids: CASSPDSGLEVYEQYF. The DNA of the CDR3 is TGTGCCAGCAGCCCTGACTCGGGACTAGAGGTCTACGAGCAGTACTTC.

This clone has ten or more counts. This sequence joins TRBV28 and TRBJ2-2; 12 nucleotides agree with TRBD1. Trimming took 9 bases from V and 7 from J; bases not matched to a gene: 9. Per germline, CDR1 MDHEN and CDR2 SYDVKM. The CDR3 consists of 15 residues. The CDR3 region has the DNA TGTGCCAGTCTCCGGGACAGGGGGCTAATCGGGGAGCTGTTTTTT. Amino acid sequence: CASLRDRGLIGELFF.

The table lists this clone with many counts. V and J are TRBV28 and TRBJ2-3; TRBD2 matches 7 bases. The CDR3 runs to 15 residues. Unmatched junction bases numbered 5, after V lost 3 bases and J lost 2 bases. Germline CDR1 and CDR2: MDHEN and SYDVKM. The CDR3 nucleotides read TGTGCCAGCAGTTTCGGGCTAGCGGTCACAGATACGCAGTATTTT. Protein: CASSFGLAVTDTQYF.

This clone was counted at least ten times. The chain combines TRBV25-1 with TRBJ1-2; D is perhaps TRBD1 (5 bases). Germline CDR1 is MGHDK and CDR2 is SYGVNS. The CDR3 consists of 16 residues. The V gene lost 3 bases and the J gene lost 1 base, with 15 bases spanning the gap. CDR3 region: CASSDPGRGGNYGYTF. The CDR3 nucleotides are TGTGCCAGCAGTGACCCCGGCCGGGGGGGTAACTATGGCTACACCTTC.

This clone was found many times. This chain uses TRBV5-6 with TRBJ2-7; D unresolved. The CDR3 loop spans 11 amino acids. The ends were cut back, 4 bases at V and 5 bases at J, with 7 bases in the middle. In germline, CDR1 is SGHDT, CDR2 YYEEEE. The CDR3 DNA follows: TGTGCCAGCAGCACCTATCACGAGCAGTACTTC. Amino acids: CASSTYHEQYF.

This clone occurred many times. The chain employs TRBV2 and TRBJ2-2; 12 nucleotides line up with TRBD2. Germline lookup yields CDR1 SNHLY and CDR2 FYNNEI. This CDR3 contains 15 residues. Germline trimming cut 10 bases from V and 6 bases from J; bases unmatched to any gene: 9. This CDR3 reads CATRWASGRAGELFF. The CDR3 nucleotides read TGTGCCACCCGGTGGGCTAGCGGGAGGGCCGGGGAGCTGTTTTTT. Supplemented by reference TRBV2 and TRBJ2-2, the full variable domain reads EPEVTQTPSHQVTQMGQEVILRCVPISNHLYFYWYRQILGQKVEFLVSFYNNEISEKSEIFDDQFSVERPDGSNFTLKIRSTKLEDSAMYFCATRWASGRAGELFFGEGSRLTVL.

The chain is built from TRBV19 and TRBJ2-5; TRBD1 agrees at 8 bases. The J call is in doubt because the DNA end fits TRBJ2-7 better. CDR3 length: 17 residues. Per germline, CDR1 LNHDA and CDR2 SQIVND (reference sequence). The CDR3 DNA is TGTGCCAGTAGTATCCACCCCGGACAGGGAAGAGCCTACGAGCAGTACTTC. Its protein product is CASSIHPGQGRAYEQYF.

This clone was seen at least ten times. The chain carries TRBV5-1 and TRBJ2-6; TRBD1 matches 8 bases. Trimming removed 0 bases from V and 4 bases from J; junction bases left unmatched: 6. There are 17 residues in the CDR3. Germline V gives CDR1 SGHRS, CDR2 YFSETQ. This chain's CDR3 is CASSLGQGFSGANVLTF. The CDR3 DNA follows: TGCGCCAGCAGCTTGGGACAGGGGTTTTCAGGGGCCAACGTCCTGACTTTC.